A single T cell receptor beta chain is shown here with its context. Its binding antigen is unknown. The cohort consisted of some 730 healthy bone marrow donors. At the time of sampling, all cohort members were nominally healthy, though unrecorded immune exposures were likely present. The donor was CMV seronegative and belonged to the group of several hundred seronegative cohort members. Each donor provided a peripheral blood sample, and peripheral blood mononuclear cells were used for TCR beta sequencing. The Qiagen DNeasy Blood Extraction Kit was used to extract genomic DNA from the blood cell samples. Library construction relied on the immunoSEQ multiplex PCR assay. The multiplex PCR relied on a mix of 60 forward primers for TCR Vbeta segments and 13 reverse primers for TCR Jbeta segments. Amplification of the CDR3 region of rearranged TCR beta genes was performed with a multiplex PCR assay on genomic DNA. On the Illumina HiSeq System, the amplified TCR beta libraries were sequenced as 87-base-pair reads. The original pipeline was this. A later analysis counted approximately 76 million unique TCR beta chains across the 666 repertoires, and some 11 million of these chains were shared by at least two donors. A nearest-neighbor algorithm error-corrected the raw reads and collapsed the reads into unique sequences, merging closely related sequences to remove PCR and sequencing errors. CDR3 sequences were aligned to IMGT reference sequences to assign V, D and J gene segments. Each retained sequence needed at least a six-nucleotide match to both a V gene segment and a J gene segment. A rearrangement was called productive if the CDR3 had no stop codons and remained in frame with V and J, and every other rearrangement was called non-productive. CDR3 was defined according to IMGT convention as the region running from the second conserved V-encoded cysteine to the conserved J-encoded phenylalanine. Sequences without an unambiguous match to a single V gene segment were excluded from the earlier analysis of several hundred of the donors. An earlier analysis of 587 of the donors called V segments functional above 56.7% productive rearrangements and segregating when the between-donor standard deviation exceeded 5%. To diagnose cytomegalovirus status from the catalog of TCR beta chain sequences, a statistical classification framework was built. A later analysis assigned V and J genes by comparing TCR nucleotide sequences with IMGT/GENE-DB human TR gene sequences. The TCRdist pipeline was used in a later analysis to assign CDR3 sequences and most-parsimonious VDJ recombination scenarios. In a later analysis, every TCR beta chain was defined by the combination of its CDR3 amino acid sequence and its V-gene family, and reads without a unique V-gene family were dropped. A later analysis removed over 500 highly shared, low-generation-probability nucleotide sequences to deal with suspected cross-contamination and a sequencing artifact. For each public chain, a later analysis derived a clonal expansion index from normalized ranks of inferred template counts within each repertoire. Generation probabilities in a later analysis came from a VDJ recombination model fitted to out-of-frame rearrangements, and those results were checked against IGoR. Hypergeometric tests were used in a later analysis to score TCR-TCR, TCR-HLA and TCR-CMV co-occurrence, with a repertoire-size bias correction applied to the TCR pairs. In a later analysis, false discovery rates were estimated by permuting HLA or CMV assignments 20 times. In a later analysis, co-occurring TCRs were grouped using DBSCAN, with TCRdist sequence similarity added in when clustering inside HLA-allele-positive subsets. Repertoires with fewer than 30,000 or more than 120,000 public chains, plus five repertoires with anomalous nucleotide sharing, were excluded from co-occurrence clustering. This immuneACCESS table, as held by TCRdb, lists in-frame sequences with V and J called but not all clones. Of the missing ones, under half trace to an unresolved V gene in checked studies; the others have no known cause. V and J calls and clone size are as listed in that table; D and trimming were resolved from the DNA. The sample's clone listing holds fewer than 85,000 clones. The ten top clones hold about 4.6% of the sample.

The sample belongs to a study of cytomegalovirus exposure and HLA in healthy donors (dated by TCRdb to about 2017). About the study as a whole: In an earlier analysis of roughly 500 of the donors, 276 Gb of sequence data and approximately 100 million unique TCR beta sequences from 150 million to 200 million T cells were reported. In a later analysis, previously published TCR beta repertoires from 500 to 750 donors were re-analyzed and high-resolution HLA genotyping was added so that TCR occurrence patterns could be studied. Of the approximately 400 genotyped donors, 81% were placed in the genetic ancestry cluster associated with self-reported Caucasian donors. To decide whether each TCR beta V gene segment behaved as functional or pseudogenic, an earlier analysis of 587 of the donors relied on high-throughput TCR beta sequencing. The study aimed to test whether cataloging public T cell receptors could reveal signatures of past pathogen exposure. The number of typed donors differed by locus: about 620-640 for A, B, C, DRB1 and DQB1; some 500 for DQA1; 606 for DPA1; and roughly 490 for DPB1. The study combined high-throughput TCR immunosequencing, statistical association of individual TCRs with disease status, and machine learning to predict cytomegalovirus infection status. Besides the first cohort of roughly 660 subjects, a separate validation cohort made up of 120 different subjects was used. Every repertoire in the discovery cohort had been generated on one and the same sequencing platform. Across about 370 genotyped donors of the cohort, an average of about 250,000 unique TCR beta nucleotide sequences per donor were sequenced, and 15% to 20% of those sequences were non-productive. About 300 gigabases of sequencing data and roughly 90 million unique TCR sequences were included in an early release covering over 600 HLA-typed donors. Donor age, sex, ethnicity and CMV serostatus were compiled alongside the repertoire data. The T cell repertoires of under 750 subjects were profiled by immunosequencing and related to cytomegalovirus serostatus. Genome-wide SNP genotypes for about 60% of the roughly 700 donors were used in a later genetic analysis, which treated that subset as a discovery cohort. Roughly 5 DR-DQ haplotypes were treated as single units for association and clustering because of strong linkage in the cohort. The later analysis used no new phenotypic data to find candidate immune exposures, relying instead on TCR beta sequences and their occurrence across donors. Class I and class II HLA loci were covered by the typing at four-digit resolution. Results the study describes overall, beyond this receptor: This cohort had only TCR beta chains sequenced, and the lack of alpha or paired-chain data limited which features could be detected. The authors suggested that the approach could potentially be generalized to other disease states and immunological phenotypes. A further reported finding was that TCR beta sequences accurately predicted the HLA-A and HLA-B alleles for most subjects in the first cohort. The earlier analysis of 450 to 700 of the donors excluded roughly 17 rarely observed V segments, including chromosome 9 orphons, because counts were too low. The study listed 170 or so TCR beta chains as associated with cytomegalovirus. When HLA alleles, especially DR and DQ, strongly co-occurred, attributing TCR associations to individual alleles was difficult. The classifier was reported to diagnose cytomegalovirus status with high specificity and sensitivity in both the original cohort and the validation cohort. Because HLA typing was unavailable for some donors at each locus, only the typed subset was used in association tests. A group of highly shared sequence variants was considered likely to be a technical artifact of the sequencing pipeline. Because the 87-base-pair reads could not distinguish some IMGT-functional V segments, including TRBV6-2 and TRBV6-3, those segments were excluded. In a later analysis, most CMV-associated TCR beta chains were found to appear HLA-restricted, with HLA associations seemingly driven largely by CMV exposure. In a later analysis, several top co-occurrence clusters were reported to appear linked to parvovirus B19, influenza, CMV and Epstein-Barr virus. Correlated functional status among segregating V segments might reflect linkage disequilibrium, but an unknown experimental factor could not be ruled out. A later analysis found that HLA-associated TCR beta chains were more clonally expanded and had lower generation probabilities than equally common non-associated chains. While some public TCRs were present in many individuals, most TCR sequences turned up only very rarely across donors. Sequencing depth was assumed to be roughly uniform across donors in the presence/absence analyses, though that assumption may not hold. An earlier analysis of 587 of the donors showed that most TCR beta V segments appeared in productive rearrangements either about 87% or about 30% of the time, which broadly matched IMGT annotations. A few of the identified cytomegalovirus-associated TCR beta chains were confirmed in vitro to be specific for cytomegalovirus antigens. Specific HLA alleles were associated with roughly 17,000 TCR beta sequences at a false discovery rate of 0.05 in a later analysis. In a later genetic analysis, a missense DCLRE1C variant was associated with V-gene and J-gene trimming of TCR beta chains, and the association was replicated in an independent cohort. According to a later analysis, TCR association rates differed among HLA loci, with DRB1 alleles showing the most associated TCRs and HLA-C alleles showing the fewest. For the cohort, immune exposure information was limited to CMV serostatus. According to a later genetic analysis, donors in an Asian-associated ancestry cluster had fewer N-insertions in productive TCRs than the roughly 700-donor mean.

The CDR1 and CDR2 encoded by the germline V gene are KGHSH and LQKENI. After removal of 6 bases from V and 6 bases from J, the junction retains 6 bases not matched to a gene. The CDR3 covers 15 residues, taking in both the cysteine and the phenylalanine. The DNA shown is the 45-base CDR3, in frame from base 1. The rearrangement combines TRBV18 with TRBJ2-3; 13 of the junction bases match TRBD2. Sequencing was carried out using PBMCs. The sequence was obtained from a man between 25 and 39 years old in good health and CMV-seronegative. DNA sequence: TGTGCCAGCTCTACGGGACTAGCGGGGTTGGATACGCAGTATTTT. Its translation reads: CASSTGLAGLDTQYF.